The 13 T cell receptor beta chains reported below all come from one sample, sequenced in a study of OX40 agonist ivuxolimab in advanced cancers. Data came from immunoSEQ multiplex PCR; TCRdb stores just in-frame clones and leaves some out. The sample includes 30,000 or so clones, 84% of them seen just once. Source: CD4+ or CD8+ T cells sorted from blood, taken in a trial of the OX40 agonist ivuxolimab. All receptors come from an adult with an advanced solid tumor such as melanoma, head and neck, liver or kidney cancer.

The chain joins TRBV4-1 to TRBJ2-1, with unresolved D. Deletions cut 0 bases from V and 9 bases from J, with 3 bases between. The CDR3 length is 11 residues. Germline values: CDR1 MGHRA, CDR2 YSYEKL. The CDR3: CASSQESEQFF. The CDR3 DNA sequence: TGCGCCAGCAGCCAAGAAAGTGAGCAGTTCTTC.

The rearrangement joins TRBV2 to TRBJ2-7; TRBD2 aligns across 11 bases. CDR1 is SNHLY and CDR2 is FYNNEI in the germline V gene. The CDR3 has 16 residues. Unmatched junction bases numbered 13, after V lost 7 bases and J lost 5 bases. The CDR3, as DNA: TGTGCCAGCATGGGGACTAGCGGCCTCCTGGGGGACGAGCAGTACTTC. Translation: CASMGTSGLLGDEQYF.

The rearrangement uses TRBV11-1 and TRBJ2-1, with 7 nucleotides matching TRBD2. Germline V gives CDR1 SGHAT, CDR2 FQDESV (reference sequence). V gave up 7 bases and J gave up 9 bases; unmatched junction bases: 15. The CDR3 has 15 residues. CDR3 in amino acids: CASTATSAELSEQFF. CDR3 DNA sequence: TGTGCCAGCACCGCCACTAGCGCCGAGCTTAGTGAGCAGTTCTTC.

The CDR3 DNA follows: TGTGCCAGCAGCACCCACCCGGGGGGGGGCTATGGCTACACCTTC. This codes for CASSTHPGGGYGYTF. The V call is TRBV11-3, the J call TRBJ1-2; D possibly corresponds to TRBD1 (5 bases). Per the germline V gene, CDR1 is SGHNT and CDR2 is YENEEA. The CDR3 sequence is 15 residues long. Trimming removed 5 bases from V and 4 bases from J, with 17 bases in between.

This clone has only one observation. The genes are TRBV15 and TRBJ2-1, with 8 bases matching TRBD2. The ends lost 6 bases at V and 2 bases at J; junction bases unmatched: 9. This CDR3 contains 16 residues. The V gene's germline CDR1 is LNHNV and CDR2 YYDKDF (reference sequence). The CDR3 loop is CATRGPGGDTYNEQFF. CDR3 in DNA: TGTGCCACCAGAGGGCCGGGAGGGGACACCTACAATGAGCAGTTCTTC.

Only one count was recorded for this clone. This chain connects TRBV15 to TRBJ2-3, with 7 bases lining up with TRBD2. The V gene's germline CDR1 is LNHNV and CDR2 YYDKDF (reference sequence). The CDR3 spans 16 residues. Germline trimming cut 2 bases from V and 4 bases from J; bases unmatched to any gene: 9. The CDR3 here is CATSRQRGTGADTQYF. The CDR3 bases are TGTGCCACCAGCAGACAGCGGGGAACGGGCGCAGATACGCAGTATTTT.

The rearrangement uses TRBV19 and TRBJ2-5, with TRBD1 as a possible D gene (7 bases). V lost 5 bases, J lost 3 bases, and 13 bases lay in between. Germline lookup yields CDR1 LNHDA and CDR2 SQIVND (reference sequence). The CDR3 loop spans 14 amino acids. The CDR3 here is CASSPAGTEETQYF. The CDR3 DNA sequence: TGTGCCAGTAGTCCGGCGGGGACAGAAGAGACCCAGTACTTC.

The chain couples TRBV7-9 to TRBJ2-3, with a tentative D call TRBD2 (5 bases). The V end was cut by 4 bases, the J end by 1 base, with 21 bases between. CDR3 length: 18 amino acids. Germline assignment: CDR1 SEHNR and CDR2 FQNEAQ (reference sequence). CDR3 protein: CASSSTDPGLGRTDTQYF. The DNA for the CDR3 is TGTGCCAGCAGCTCAACCGACCCGGGGTTAGGCCGCACAGATACGCAGTATTTT.

The J gene is TRBJ2-1, the V gene TRBV13; D is undetermined. Deletions cut 2 bases from V and 0 bases from J, with 8 bases between. The germline V gene encodes CDR1 PRHDT and CDR2 FYEKMQ (reference sequence). The CDR3 has 15 residues. CDR3 nucleotide sequence: TGTGCCAGCAGCTTAAGGCGGCGCTCCTACAATGAGCAGTTCTTC. Translated: CASSLRRRSYNEQFF.

There are a few counts of this clone. V gene TRBV28 combines with J gene TRBJ2-1, with D perhaps matching TRBD2 (5 bases). Germline CDR1 reads MDHEN; CDR2 reads SYDVKM. Trimming stripped 6 bases from V and 7 bases from J, with 19 bases between. CDR3 length: 15 amino acids. This CDR3 reads CASSRTRDYRNEQFF. The CDR3 bases are TGTGCCAGCAGCCGAACTAGAGATTATAGGAATGAGCAGTTCTTC.

The genes are TRBV23-1 and TRBJ2-1, with D possibly being TRBD1 (5 bases). TRBV23-1 is an ORF, with its function uncertain. The CDR3 contains 16 residues. Trimming took 4 bases from V and 4 from J, leaving 17 bases between them. The CDR3 region has the DNA TGCGCCAGCAGTCCACTTGGGGCCAGGCAATACAATGAGCAGTTCTTC. Its translation: CASSPLGARQYNEQFF.

This clone has only a few counts. The chain employs TRBV28 and TRBJ2-3; the D call may be TRBD1 or TRBD2 (5 bases each). Trimming cost V 2 bases and J 1 base, with 10 bases left between them. This CDR3 is 15 amino acids long. Per germline, CDR1 MDHEN and CDR2 SYDVKM. CDR3 in DNA: TGTGCCAGCAGTTTAGCCGTGGGGGGCACAGATACGCAGTATTTT. This sequence encodes CASSLAVGGTDTQYF.

The CDR3 bases are TGTGCCAGCAGTGAAGTGGCCGGGGACATAAACATTCAGTACTTC. Its protein is CASSEVAGDINIQYF. The V and J genes are TRBV6-9 and TRBJ2-4, with a weak D call TRBD1 (6 bases). Germline CDR1 MNHGY, CDR2 SVAAGI. V lost 5 bases to trimming and J lost 6 bases, with 17 bases between them. The CDR3 totals 15 residues.